This T cell receptor beta chain was identified during a study of shared clonotypes between healthy human individuals (dated by TCRdb to 2018 to 2021). About the study as a whole: The cohort included three men and two women between 18 and 49 years of age. For each donor, three plates each were used for CD4 naive and CD4 memory, two plates were used for CD8 naive, and one plate was used for CD8 memory. The study deeply sequenced blood TCR repertoires of roughly five healthy adults to estimate repertoire size and the extent of clonotype sharing between individuals. To increase sequencing depth and limit assay-specific biases, TCR repertoire library preparation and sequencing were carried out by different laboratories using diverse techniques. Between about 0.94 and 8.9 billion PBMCs per donor were obtained by leukapheresis. The investigation overall reported the following: Pairwise subsampling led to the expectation that sequencing depth would affect the degree of clonotype sharing among donors. Compared with non-shared clonotypes, the clonotypes found in all four sorted-subset donors had higher generation probabilities. Rarefaction of sorted-subset datasets indicated incomplete sequencing despite the large sequencing depth. Because the study included a small number of donors, the genetic and exposure-history diversity represented was limited. When a few donors were compared, the shared fraction of clonotypes was approximately 5% for naive CD4, around 3.6% for naive CD8, 2.3% for memory CD4, and 0.35% to 0.4% for memory CD8. Sampling was restricted to blood, and TCR repertoires in tissue are likely to differ from TCR repertoires in blood. Naive subsets generally had larger estimated clonotype richness than memory subsets.

The CDR1 and CDR2 encoded by the germline V gene (reference sequence) are LNHNV and YYDKDF. The CDR3 spans 15 residues, from the cysteine through the phenylalanine. The only DNA kept is the CDR3, 45 bases in frame from the first base. V is shortened by 4 bases, J by 2 bases, and the region joining them spans 14 bases. Regarding this clone: The antigen it recognizes is unknown. No base qualities exist here, and no much larger clone lies one base off it.

Using the deep immunoSEQ assay, TCR CDR3 regions were amplified from genomic DNA by multiplex PCR. Genomic DNA extracted from each cell subset was distributed evenly over all wells of several immunoSEQ 96-well plates, and each plate served as one replicate. For sorted subsets, roughly 200 ng of genomic DNA, equivalent to 30,000 or so T cell genomes, went into each replicate PCR. Purified libraries were quantified with a Qubit 3.0 fluorometer, sized on a Bioanalyzer 2100, and re-quantified with the KAPA Library Quantification kit. Each immunoSEQ 96-well plate was sequenced on its own single-read 150-cycle Illumina NextSeq 550 flow cell. Processing in the source paper ran as follows. The immunoSEQ output contained only junctional sequences without quality scores, so filtering could not match that applied to full-length reads. To assign V/J genes and CDR3, sequences were annotated using PyIR, a Python wrapper for IgBLAST v1.9, with IMGT germline references. Reads were filtered out if the reads had weak V/J assignments (E-value above 1e-6), no CDR3, stop codons, out-of-frame junctions, or ambiguous translated residues. A V3J clonotype was defined by an identical inferred V gene, J gene, and CDR3 amino acid sequence. Percentage overlap between repertoires was calculated by dividing the number of shared unique clonotypes by the size of the smaller repertoire. Three approaches were used to assess repertoire richness: RTK rarefaction, the Chao1 estimator, and Recon v2.1 estimates of unobserved clonotypes. Generation probabilities for all TCRbeta clonotypes obtained by the gDNA method from a handful of donors were computed using OLGA. The table was pulled from immuneACCESS by TCRdb, which kept in-frame rearrangements only. Such tables lose some clones; where checked, under half of the loss comes from unresolved V genes, and the rest has no known cause. V and J calls and clone size are given by that table; D and trimming were obtained from the DNA. The sample profile shows 950,000 to 1,300,000 clones; approximately 68% of them were found once. The ten largest clones add up to approximately 1.5% of the sample.

The donors were healthy, HIV-negative adults who had no recently reported acute infections or vaccinations. All donors were Caucasian adults living in Nashville, Tennessee, USA. CD4+ T cells were enriched by magnetic negative selection; naive cells were then positively selected on CD45RA, and the negative fraction formed the memory subset. After blood collection by leukapheresis, PBMCs were isolated using Ficoll-Histopaque density gradient centrifugation and then cryopreserved in the vapor phase of liquid nitrogen. Analytical flow cytometry was used to check the purity and quantity of every magnetically sorted T cell population. Genomic DNA was isolated from every sorted fraction and measured by UV absorbance on a Nanodrop 2000c.

This sequence was found in a man aged 18 to 30 in good health. This sequence uses TRBV15 and TRBJ2-5, with TRBD1 tentatively as D gene (6 bases match). Sequenced input: memory CD4+ T cells sorted from blood. The meaning of the sample's cell subset or site label: CD45RA-negative fraction. The CDR3 protein is CATSKTKDRQETQYF. The nucleotide sequence reads TGTGCCACCAGCAAAACCAAGGACAGACAAGAGACCCAGTACTTC.